The sequence of this T cell receptor beta chain was determined in a study of shared clonotypes between healthy human individuals. Turning to the study itself: Per-donor plates numbered three CD4 naive, three CD4 memory, two CD8 naive and one CD8 memory.

Comment on this clone: Its antigen is undetermined.

The CDR3 is 14 residues long. V gave up 1 base and J gave up 5 bases, with 12 bases separating them. Germline V gene data show CDR1 as SGHVS and CDR2 as FNYEAQ. Per the original methods: Filtering differed for immunoSEQ, which gave only junction sequences without quality scores. Generated by immunoSEQ multiplex PCR, the TCRdb table keeps only in-frame clones and is missing some. V, J and clone size are those of that table, while D and trimming were read from the DNA. The sample has over a million clones; roughly 95% are singletons. Study-wide results and limits: Larger richness was generally estimated for naive than memory subsets.

Into CD45RA+ naive and CD45RA-negative memory subsets, the CD4+ cells were split. Sequencing was performed on naive CD4+ T cells sorted from blood. Documented subset: CD45RA+ positively selected. The V and J genes are TRBV7-6 and TRBJ2-7, with D perhaps being TRBD1 or TRBD2 (5 bases each). The TCR was taken from a man under 40 in good health. The CDR3 nucleotides read TGTGCCAGCAGCTTAGGGTTGGGGCGGGACGAGCAGTACTTC. Translated: CASSLGLGRDEQYF.